This T cell receptor beta chain was recovered during a study of T-cell reconstitution after alpha-beta-depleted transplantation in children. Study-level results: At day 60, the high TCRbeta diversity found in some patients originated from recipient T cells and thymic progenitors that had survived. After transplant, at about two months, alpha-beta T cells were reportedly derived from several hundred expanded graft clones. T-cell numbers and diversity, one year after transplant, stemmed largely from T cells that were newly produced.

The TCRbeta library was prepared with unique molecular identifiers. Via MiXCR, TCRdb re-called the PCR reads, giving one row per CDR3 protein. Here the sample spans about 200,000 distinct CDR3 sequences, roughly 7.1% being singletons. This CDR3 region has 12 residues. The V gene's germline CDR1 is SEHNR and CDR2 FQNEAQ (reference sequence). Trimming took 11 bases from V and 4 from J, leaving 15 bases between them. This clonotype was observed many times. The target antigen is unknown. This material consisted of PBMCs, taken before TCRalphabeta/CD19-depleted stem cell transplant. The V and J genes are TRBV7-9 and TRBJ2-7; D possibly uses TRBD1 or TRBD2 (6 bases each). The source of this sequence is a boy aged 2 to 10 with acute lymphoblastic leukemia, due to receive a stem cell transplant. CDR3 in amino acids: CAGTGASYEQYF. Here the CDR3 DNA reads TGTGCCGGCACGGGGGCTTCTTACGAGCAGTACTTC.